Presented here are 18 T cell receptor beta chains from one specimen sequenced in a study of monozygotic twins with inflammatory bowel disease (dated by TCRdb to 2018 to 2020). Libraries were prepared through 5' RACE. For sequencing, an Illumina HiSeq 2500 was employed. After TCRdb reprocessed the reads, each CDR3 protein sequence was kept as one row, without DNA. This sample's clone table shows 110,000 to 150,000 distinct CDR3 sequences. The ten biggest clones cover 1% to 1.5% of the sample. Material: blood. The receptors were sampled from a human donor with ulcerative colitis or Crohn's disease, or a healthy co-twin of an affected twin (not recorded which).

The chain recombines TRBV7-2 with TRBJ1-2. Germline values: CDR1 SGHTA, CDR2 FQGNSA. This CDR3 spans 13 amino acids. CDR3 loop: CASSLKGLKGYTF.

The chain is built from TRBV5-1 and TRBJ1-4; TCRdb's D gene call, TRBD1, goes unchecked for lack of DNA. CDR3 length: 15 residues. CDR1 is SGHRS and CDR2 is YFSETQ in the germline V gene. The CDR3 loop is CASSRDRTDLEKLFF.

The rearrangement joins TRBV5-1 to TRBJ2-1; TCRdb's D gene call, TRBD2, goes unchecked for lack of DNA. CDR1 SGHRS and CDR2 YFSETQ come from the germline V gene. The CDR3 covers 15 residues. The CDR3 spells CASSLGSGVYNEQFF.

V is TRBV6-1 and J is TRBJ2-7; the TCRdb call, TRBD1, lacks DNA for checking. From germline, CDR1 is MNHNS and CDR2 SASEGT. The CDR3 is 14 residues long. CDR3 sequence reads: CATHFGTGLYEQYF.

The gene calls are TRBV20-1 and TRBJ1-1. The CDR3 covers 14 residues. Looked up from germline, CDR1 is DFQATT and CDR2 is SNEGSKA (reference sequence). CDR3 loop: CSARDGRVNTEAFF.

V usage is TRBV13 and J usage is TRBJ1-1; TCRdb selects TRBD1, and the lack of DNA leaves this call unchecked. The CDR3 totals 15 residues. Per germline, CDR1 PRHDT and CDR2 FYEKMQ (reference sequence). The CDR3 spells CASSSTGTVNTEAFF.

The rearrangement uses TRBV29-1 and TRBJ2-5; TCRdb lists TRBD1, though no DNA is available to test this call. Germline CDR1 and CDR2: SQVTM and ANQGSEA. There are 14 residues in the CDR3. The CDR3 region is CSVDPTPGVETQYF.

The V and J genes are TRBV7-2 and TRBJ2-7; TCRdb names TRBD2, which stays unverified in the absence of DNA. CDR1 and CDR2 (germline): SGHTA, FQGNSA. This CDR3 region has 15 residues. This CDR3 is CASSLRTSGRGEQYF. Filled out from reference TRBV7-2 and TRBJ2-7, the complete variable domain reads GAGVSQSPSNKVTEKGKDVELRCDPISGHTALYWYRQSLGQGLEFLIYFQGNSAPDKSGLPSDRFSAERTGGSVSTLTIQRTQQEDSAVYLCASSLRTSGRGEQYFGPGTRLTVT.

The chain links TRBV4-3 to TRBJ1-4; TCRdb designates TRBD1, a call that cannot be tested without DNA. CDR3 length: 15 residues. In germline, CDR1 is LGHNA, CDR2 YSLEER. CDR3 residues: CASSQTPGMNEKLFF.

This sequence joins TRBV6-6 and TRBJ1-6; TCRdb returns TRBD1, unconfirmable since there is no DNA. CDR3 length: 14 residues. Germline CDR1 and CDR2: MNHNY and SVGAGI (reference sequence). The CDR3: CASSYAGVNSPLHF.

The V call is TRBV12-3 or TRBV12-4, the J call TRBJ2-7; TCRdb picks TRBD1, but there is no DNA to check that call. CDR3 length: 15 amino acids. CDR3 protein: CASTLDRGQTYEQYF.

The V and J genes are TRBV28 and TRBJ2-2; TCRdb names TRBD1, which stays unverified in the absence of DNA. There are 16 residues in the CDR3. Germline V gene sequence: CDR1 MDHEN, CDR2 SYDVKM. The CDR3 reads CASNKRGVSNTGELFF.

The chain employs TRBV20-1 and TRBJ2-2; absent DNA, TCRdb's TRBD2 call cannot be checked. Per germline, CDR1 DFQATT and CDR2 SNEGSKA (reference sequence). CDR3 size: 16 residues. Here the CDR3 reads CSASALGEWDTGELFF.

This rearrangement joins TRBV5-5 to TRBJ1-5; lacking DNA, the TRBD1 call made by TCRdb goes unchecked. The CDR3 runs 17 residues. CDR1 SGHKS and CDR2 YYEKEE come from the germline V gene (reference sequence). The CDR3 region is CASSPRDRRYSNQPQHF.

V gene TRBV20-1 combines with J gene TRBJ2-5. The germline gives CDR1 DFQATT, CDR2 SNEGSKA (reference sequence). CDR3 size: 15 residues. This CDR3 reads CSARDGMALQETQYF.

The rearrangement uses TRBV5-1 and TRBJ2-3. CDR1 is SGHRS, CDR2 YFSETQ, per germline. This CDR3 has 14 residues. The chain's CDR3 is CASSSGSYTDTQYF. Based on the CDR3 plus reference TRBV5-1 and TRBJ2-3, the full variable domain is KAGVTQTPRYLIKTRGQQVTLSCSPISGHRSVSWYQQTPGQGLQFLFEYFSETQRNKGNFPGRFSGRQFSNSRSEMNVSTLELGDSALYLCASSSGSYTDTQYFGPGTRLTVL.

The CDR3 protein is CASITGLAGGEQFF. This chain joins TRBV2 and TRBJ2-1; there is no DNA to check the TCRdb D call of TRBD2. Germline lookup yields CDR1 SNHLY and CDR2 FYNNEI. The CDR3 is 14 amino acids. Drawing the rest from reference TRBV2 and TRBJ2-1, the complete variable domain is EPEVTQTPSHQVTQMGQEVILRCVPISNHLYFYWYRQILGQKVEFLVSFYNNEISEKSEIFDDQFSVERPDGSNFTLKIRSTKLEDSAMYFCASITGLAGGEQFFGPGTRLTVL.

The chain couples TRBV20-1 to TRBJ2-1; TCRdb outputs TRBD1, but without DNA this stays unchecked. Germline V gene sequence: CDR1 DFQATT, CDR2 SNEGSKA (reference sequence). CDR3 length: 14 amino acids. The CDR3 protein is CSAVLGVSGNEQFF.